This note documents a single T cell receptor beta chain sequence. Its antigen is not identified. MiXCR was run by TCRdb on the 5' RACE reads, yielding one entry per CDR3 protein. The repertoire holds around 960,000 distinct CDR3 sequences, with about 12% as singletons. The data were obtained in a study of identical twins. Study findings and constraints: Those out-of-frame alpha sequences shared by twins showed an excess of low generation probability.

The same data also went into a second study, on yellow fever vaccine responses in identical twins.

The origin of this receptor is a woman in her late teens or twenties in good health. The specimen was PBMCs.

The DNA for the CDR3 is TGCAGTGCTAGAGATCTAAGTGACTATGGCTACACCTTC. Translation: CSARDLSDYGYTF. The V call is TRBV20-1, the J call TRBJ1-2, with D uncertain. Looked up from germline, CDR1 is DFQATT and CDR2 is SNEGSKA (reference sequence). V was pared by 0 bases and J by 3 bases, with 8 bases between. The CDR3 extends over 13 amino acids.